The 10 T cell receptor beta chains listed next were all sequenced from one sample in a study of blood T cell repertoires in COVID-19. This table comes from immunoSEQ multiplex PCR, and its TCRdb copy is limited to in-frame clones, with some not included. The sample has 70,000 to 95,000 clones, roughly 79% seen once. Sequenced material: peripheral blood. Source of these receptors: a woman between 65 and 79 years old with acute or convalescent COVID-19.

This clone was seen only once. This rearrangement joins TRBV6-2 or TRBV6-3 to TRBJ1-1; D is uncertain. V was cut by 0 bases and J by 1 base, with 12 bases left in between. CDR1 is MNHEY and CDR2 is SVGEGT in the germline V gene. The CDR3 spans 16 residues. The CDR3: CASSYSPMAQNTEAFF. In DNA form, the CDR3 reads TGTGCCAGCAGTTACTCCCCCATGGCCCAGAACACTGAAGCTTTCTTT.

The CDR3 region has the DNA TGCGCCAGCAGCTTGGGGACGTTAGGGGAAATTCGGACCCACGAGCAGTACTTC. Translation: CASSLGTLGEIRTHEQYF. The rearrangement uses TRBV5-1 and TRBJ2-7; weak D call: TRBD1 (5 bases). CDR3 length equals 18 residues. V gave up 0 bases and J gave up 5 bases, with 24 bases separating them. Germline V gene sequence: CDR1 SGHRS, CDR2 YFSETQ.

The chain uses TRBV7-2 and TRBJ2-1; D is perhaps TRBD2 (7 bases). V was cut by 1 base and J by 5 bases, with 24 bases left in between. Germline loops: CDR1 SGHTA, CDR2 FQGNSA. The CDR3 runs to 19 residues. The CDR3 sequence is CASSLVALRGRGSNNEQFF. CDR3 in DNA: TGTGCCAGCAGCTTAGTCGCTCTCAGGGGCCGCGGGAGCAACAATGAGCAGTTCTTC.

This chain uses TRBV2 with TRBJ2-3; 11 bases match TRBD2. J was trimmed by 3 bases and V by 9 bases; bases with no gene match: 2. The CDR3 sequence is 13 residues long. Looked up from germline, CDR1 is SNHLY and CDR2 is FYNNEI. The CDR3 coding sequence is TGTGCCAGGGGGACTAGCGGAACAGATACGCAGTATTTT. It yields the protein CARGTSGTDTQYF.

This chain joins TRBV7-6 and TRBJ2-1, with a possible D match to TRBD2 (6 bases). The CDR3 is 16 residues long. Germline-derived CDR1 and CDR2 are SGHVS and FNYEAQ. The germline V and J ends were trimmed by 8 bases and 4 bases, with 21 bases remaining between them. The CDR3 DNA reads as TGTGCCAGCCTCTTAGGTAGCGGTGTGGGGTACAATGAGCAGTTCTTC. Translated: CASLLGSGVGYNEQFF.

This clone was seen more than once but under ten times. The chain has TRBV6-5 and TRBJ1-1; D perhaps matches TRBD1 (6 bases). Germline values: CDR1 MNHEY, CDR2 SVGAGI. The V and J ends lost 5 bases and 4 bases respectively, with 11 bases between them. CDR3 length: 13 residues. The CDR3 DNA reads as TGTGCCAGCAGTAACAGGGTTGGCACTGAAGCTTTCTTT. Translating gives CASSNRVGTEAFF.

V is TRBV5-1 and J is TRBJ2-1; 7 bases match TRBD2. Germline V gene lookup returns CDR1 SGHRS and CDR2 YFSETQ. The CDR3 extends over 14 amino acids. V trimming: 0 bases; J trimming: 8 bases; junction bases outside the gene matches: 5. CDR3 sequence: CASSLGGSTHEQFF. The DNA of the CDR3 is TGCGCCAGCAGCTTGGGCGGGAGCACGCATGAGCAGTTCTTC.

This clone showed up just a few times. The J gene is TRBJ2-7, the V gene TRBV9; TRBD1 agrees at 11 bases. Germline CDR1 and CDR2: SGDLS and YYNGEE. The ends lost 1 base at V and 7 bases at J; junction bases unmatched: 13. The CDR3 is 17 amino acids. CDR3 protein: CASSVSHRGDRGKEQYF. The CDR3 DNA reads as TGTGCCAGCAGCGTATCCCACAGAGGGGACAGGGGGAAAGAGCAGTACTTC.

The V call is TRBV2, the J call TRBJ2-7, with D tentatively TRBD1 (6 bases). Trimming took 4 bases from V and 2 from J, leaving 6 bases between them. Per germline, CDR1 SNHLY and CDR2 FYNNEI. The CDR3 consists of 12 residues. The CDR3 coding sequence is TGTGCCAGCAGTGGACAGGCCTACGAGCAGTACTTC. Translated, it gives CASSGQAYEQYF.

The chain combines TRBV24-1 with TRBJ1-1; 8 nucleotides agree with TRBD1. The CDR3 is 13 residues long. V shed 6 bases and J 5 bases; nucleotides not matched to a gene: 4. The V gene's germline CDR1 is KGHDR and CDR2 SFDVKD. CDR3 in DNA: TGTGCCACCAGTTCGGACAGGGCGACTGAAGCTTTCTTT. Encoded protein: CATSSDRATEAFF.